This record covers a single T cell receptor beta chain. The data were taken from a study of blood T cell repertoires in COVID-19. Overall study: Material from acute and convalescent COVID-19 was sourced from the United States, Italy and Spain.

Authors' processing steps: Estimates of nucleated cell counts were drawn from the amplification of reference gene primers. Sequencing was performed with immunoSEQ multiplex PCR; in TCRdb, only in-frame clones are kept and a portion is missing. D and trimming were read from the DNA, whereas the V and J calls and clone size are those reported in that table. The sample includes fewer than 350,000 clones, 75% to 90% of them seen just once. V was pared by 2 bases and J by 2 bases, with 11 bases between. CDR1 and CDR2 (germline): KGHDR, SFDVKD. This CDR3 spans 16 amino acids. The specimen was PBMCs or T cells enriched from blood (not recorded which). The chain uses TRBV24-1 and TRBJ2-2; a weak D match, TRBD1 (6 bases). This clonotype originated in a man aged 60 to 75 who had recovered from COVID-19. The CDR3 region is CATSDSWTANTGELFF. The CDR3 bases are TGTGCCACCAGTGATTCTTGGACAGCTAACACCGGGGAGCTGTTTTTT.